This is a list of T cell receptor beta chains from one sample in a study of cytomegalovirus exposure and HLA in healthy donors. Produced via immunoSEQ multiplex PCR; TCRdb's table is partial and in-frame only. The repertoire holds a few hundred thousand clones, roughly 88% seen once, with 0.92% in the top ten. Sample: PBMCs. Source of these receptors: a woman aged 18-29 years in good health and CMV-seronegative. Both conserved end residues are part of each CDR3. The order of the fields is V gene, J gene, D gene, clone size, CDR3 DNA, CDR3 protein. D genes are given only for firm matches. Expanded clones are given a class, and other clones once, few, many or no size at all.

TRBV28	TRBJ2-5	.	.	TGTGCCAGCAGTCGAAACCCCAGACACAGGAGTGAAGAGACCCAGTACTTC	CASSRNPRHRSEETQYF
TRBV14	TRBJ2-5	TRBD2	.	TGTGCCAGCAGTCAAGGACTAGCGGGAACGGAGACCCAGTACTTC	CASSQGLAGTETQYF
TRBV21-1	TRBJ2-7	.	once	TGTGCCAGCAGCCTAAACTCCTACGAGCAGTACTTC	CASSLNSYEQYF
TRBV5-1	TRBJ2-2	TRBD2	.	TGCGCCAGCAGCTTGCCAGCGGGAGAATCGGAGACCGGGGAGCTGTTTTTT	CASSLPAGESETGELFF
TRBV4-2	TRBJ2-2	TRBD2	.	TGTGCCAGCAGCCCTCAAGGGACTAGCGGGGTGAACACCGGGGAGCTGTTTTTT	CASSPQGTSGVNTGELFF
TRBV5-1	TRBJ2-7	TRBD2	.	TGCGCCAGCAGCTCAGGGACTAGCGGGATAAGGGCCTACGAGCAGTACTTC	CASSSGTSGIRAYEQYF
TRBV28	TRBJ1-5	TRBD1	.	TGTGCCAGCAGTCCATCGGACAGGAAAGTTCAGCCCCAGCATTTT	CASSPSDRKVQPQHF
TRBV5-1	TRBJ1-1	.	.	TGCGCCAGCAGCTTGGTTGTCAGGGGTCGGACTGAAGCTTTCTTT	CASSLVVRGRTEAFF
TRBV6-4	TRBJ2-1	.	.	TGTGCCAGCAGTGACGTGGCAGGGGATTACAATGAGCAGTTCTTC	CASSDVAGDYNEQFF
TRBV6-6	TRBJ2-4	TRBD1	.	TGTGCCAGCAGTTATGACAGGGCCTTCATTCAGTACTTC	CASSYDRAFIQYF
TRBV5-6	TRBJ1-2	.	.	TGTGCCAGCACCATCGGGGGGCCCTCTCTATCTAACTATGGCTACACCTTC	CASTIGGPSLSNYGYTF
TRBV11-3	TRBJ2-7	TRBD2	.	TGTGCCAGCAGCTTAGGAACTAGCGGGATTTTCGAGCAGTACTTC	CASSLGTSGIFEQYF
TRBV6-1	TRBJ2-7	.	few	TGTGCCAGCAGTGAATTAGGCAGGGGTGGCGAGCAGTACTTC	CASSELGRGGEQYF
TRBV29-1	TRBJ2-3	.	.	TGCAGCACGGTGCCAGGACTTAACACAGATACGCAGTATTTT	CSTVPGLNTDTQYF
TRBV2	TRBJ1-1	.	.	TGTGCCAGCAGTAGGGACTGGGGCACTACTGAAGCTTTCTTT	CASSRDWGTTEAFF
TRBV25-1	TRBJ2-2	.	.	TGTGCCAGCGGGTTTCTAGCGAACACCGGGGAGCTGTTTTTT	CASGFLANTGELFF
TRBV5-1	TRBJ2-7	.	.	TGCGCCAGCAGCTTGGGTGGCGGGACTGCTCGGTACGAGCAGTACTTC	CASSLGGGTARYEQYF
TRBV19	TRBJ1-3	TRBD1	.	TGTGCCAGTAGCCAAGACAGGGCCTCTGGAAACACCATATATTTT	CASSQDRASGNTIYF
TRBV5-6	TRBJ1-4	.	.	TGTGCCAGCAGCTTTGGGGGGGAAAAACTGTTTTTT	CASSFGGEKLFF
TRBV7-3	TRBJ2-2	.	.	TGTGCCAGCAGCTCCTCCGGCACAGCTAACACCGGGGAGCTGTTTTTT	CASSSSGTANTGELFF
TRBV2	TRBJ2-7	.	few	TGTGCCAGCATGGGCAGGGTCCACGAGCAGTACTTC	CASMGRVHEQYF
TRBV28	TRBJ1-3	.	once	TGTGCCAGCAGTTCTCCCGGGGGTGGATCTGGAAACACCATATATTTT	CASSSPGGGSGNTIYF
TRBV28	TRBJ2-7	TRBD1	few	TGTGCCAGCAGTTTTCCGGGACAGATTCTCTACGAGCAGTACTTC	CASSFPGQILYEQYF
TRBV5-8	TRBJ2-1	.	.	TGTGCCAGCAGCATAGGAAGTTCCAGGGATTTCTACAATGAGCAGTTCTTC	CASSIGSSRDFYNEQFF
TRBV2	TRBJ1-1	.	.	TGTGCCAGCATCGGTACTGAAGCTTTCTTT	CASIGTEAFF
TRBV4-1	TRBJ1-1	.	.	TGCGCCAGCAGCCAAGTACCAGGGATGGACACTGAAGCTTTCTTT	CASSQVPGMDTEAFF
TRBV11-1	TRBJ1-5	.	.	TGTGCCAGCAGCCTAGGACGGGGAACTTTTGGGAATCAGCCCCAGCATTTT	CASSLGRGTFGNQPQHF
TRBV15	TRBJ2-3	TRBD2	.	TGTGCCACCAGCAGAGATCCCCCCGGAGGGACTAGCGGCACAGATACGCAGTATTTT	CATSRDPPGGTSGTDTQYF
TRBV7-6	TRBJ2-7	TRBD1	.	TGTGCCAGCAGCTTAGGCACAGGGGTGTCCTACGAGCAGTACTTC	CASSLGTGVSYEQYF
TRBV2	TRBJ2-2	TRBD2	.	TGTGCCAGCAGTATTAGCGGGAGAGGCGGGGAGCTGTTTTTT	CASSISGRGGELFF
TRBV5-1	TRBJ1-2	TRBD1	.	TGCGCCAGCAGCTCAAGTTTAGGGACAGGGGACTATGGCTACACCTTC	CASSSSLGTGDYGYTF
TRBV5-1	TRBJ2-1	TRBD2	.	TGCGCCAGCCACCCCCTAGCGGGAGTCCAAAAAGAGCAGTTCTTC	CASHPLAGVQKEQFF
TRBV9	TRBJ2-7	.	.	TGTGCCAGCAGCGTCGGCGACAGCGCCTACGAGCAGTACTTC	CASSVGDSAYEQYF
TRBV27	TRBJ2-6	TRBD2	.	TGTGCCAGCACCCCCGGGGGACTAGCGGGATACGGGGCCAACGTCCTGACTTTC	CASTPGGLAGYGANVLTF
TRBV2	TRBJ1-1	.	.	TGTGCCGGACACAGGGACACTGAAGCTTTCTTT	CAGHRDTEAFF
TRBV18	TRBJ2-1	TRBD2	.	TGTGCCAGCTCACCATCTAGCGGCCCCGCGGAGCAGTTCTTC	CASSPSSGPAEQFF
TRBV6-1	TRBJ1-1	.	.	TGTGCCAGCAGTGAAACCCGGGTCCGCACTGAAGCTTTCTTT	CASSETRVRTEAFF
TRBV18	TRBJ1-2	TRBD1	.	TGTGCCAGCTCACCGGACAGGGTAGGCGATGGCTACACCTTC	CASSPDRVGDGYTF
TRBV2	TRBJ1-2	TRBD1	.	TGTGCCAGCAGGACAGGGTCCCTCAACTATGGCTACACCTTC	CASRTGSLNYGYTF
TRBV7-8	TRBJ1-1	.	.	TGTGCCAGCAGCTTAATTGGGGGGGCGCTGGGTATGAACACTGAAGCTTTCTTT	CASSLIGGALGMNTEAFF